This T cell receptor (beta chain) emerged from a study of blood T cell repertoires in COVID-19. Overall study context: Whether acute or convalescent, the COVID-19 samples came from the United States, Italy and Spain. PBMCs, B-cell-depleted T cells, or T cells provided the cDNA or gDNA that made up the material.

This CDR3 spans 15 amino acids. The V gene's germline CDR1 is SGHDT and CDR2 YYEEEE. V shed 2 bases and J 1 base; nucleotides not matched to a gene: 2. As originally analysed: Reference gene primer amplification yielded estimated nucleated cell counts. The assay was immunoSEQ multiplex PCR, and TCRdb's table has in-frame clones only and misses some. V and J calls plus clone size are reproduced from that table; the DNA served to infer D and trimming. The sample records about 210,000 clones, about 78% being singletons. Sequenced: peripheral blood. The source of this sequence is an older woman with acute or convalescent COVID-19. This chain joins TRBV5-6 and TRBJ2-3, with TRBD1 identical over 9 bases. The CDR3 spells CASSLRTGGTDTQYF. The CDR3 region has the DNA TGTGCCAGCAGCTTAAGGACAGGGGGCACAGATACGCAGTATTTT.